The next 9 T cell receptor beta chains were all read from a single sample in a study of T cell responses to AZD1222 COVID-19 vaccine. The repertoire was sequenced with immunoSEQ multiplex PCR; TCRdb's copy has only in-frame clones and lacks some. The table lists some 120,000 clones, 92% of them singletons, with under 9% in the top ten. Specimen: peripheral blood, collected 28 days after the second AZD1222 dose. These TCRs come from an adult who received the AZD1222 COVID-19 vaccine.

This chain links TRBV6-1 with TRBJ1-5, with D tentatively TRBD1 (5 bases). CDR3 length: 14 residues. Germline-derived CDR1 and CDR2 are MNHNS and SASEGT. The ends were cut back, 1 base at V and 4 bases at J, with 8 bases in the middle. The CDR3 region has the DNA TGTGCCAGCAGTGAAGACAGGTGGAATCAGCCCCAGCATTTT. Protein sequence: CASSEDRWNQPQHF.

V gene TRBV18 combines with J gene TRBJ1-3; a possible D gene is TRBD1 (5 bases). Per germline, CDR1 KGHSH and CDR2 LQKENI. The length of the CDR3 is 16 residues. Trimming removed 3 bases at V and 2 bases at J, with 14 bases between. The CDR3 loop reads CASSPLQVIAGNTIYF. The CDR3 DNA reads as TGTGCCAGCTCACCCCTACAGGTGATTGCTGGAAACACCATATATTTT.

The chain combines TRBV28 with TRBJ1-5, with D uncertain. The ends were cut back, 2 bases at V and 1 base at J, with 9 bases in the middle. This CDR3 region has 15 residues. Germline values: CDR1 MDHEN, CDR2 SYDVKM. CDR3 nucleotides: TGTGCCAGCAGTTTAGGGAAGGTGAGCAATCAGCCCCAGCATTTT. This sequence encodes CASSLGKVSNQPQHF.

J is TRBJ2-7 and V is TRBV20-1; D not resolved. The germline gives CDR1 DFQATT, CDR2 SNEGSKA (reference sequence). The CDR3 contains 11 residues. The ends were cut back, 2 bases at V and 3 bases at J, with 5 bases in the middle. CDR3 DNA sequence: TGCAGTGCTAGACAAGACTACGAGCAGTACTTC. It specifies CSARQDYEQYF.

The rearrangement joins TRBV11-2 to TRBJ2-1; possibly TRBD2 for D (5 bases). This CDR3 comprises 13 residues. Germline CDR1 SGHAT, CDR2 FQNNGV. V was clipped by 1 base and J by 8 bases, with 9 bases between them. The DNA for the CDR3 is TGTGCCAGCAGCTTAGTGCCAGCGGATGAGCAGTTCTTC. It is translated as CASSLVPADEQFF.

The chain recombines TRBV5-1 with TRBJ2-5; the D gene is possibly TRBD2 (6 bases). V lost 4 bases to trimming and J lost 0 bases, with 16 bases between them. CDR1 is SGHRS and CDR2 is YFSETQ in the germline V gene. The CDR3 sequence is 16 residues long. The CDR3 loop reads CASSEPMTSYQETQYF. CDR3 nucleotide sequence: TGCGCCAGCAGCGAGCCAATGACTAGTTACCAAGAGACCCAGTACTTC. Combining the CDR3 with reference TRBV5-1 and TRBJ2-5 gives the whole variable domain KAGVTQTPRYLIKTRGQQVTLSCSPISGHRSVSWYQQTPGQGLQFLFEYFSETQRNKGNFPGRFSGRQFSNSRSEMNVSTLELGDSALYLCASSEPMTSYQETQYFGPGTRLLVL.

The chain joins TRBV14 to TRBJ2-3; maybe TRBD1 (5 bases). V lost 3 bases and J 6 bases, leaving 22 bases between the germline ends. From germline, CDR1 is SGHDN and CDR2 FVKESK. The CDR3 runs to 17 residues. CDR3 sequence: CASSQDVQRGLWDTQYF. The CDR3 DNA follows: TGTGCCAGCAGCCAGGATGTACAAAGGGGCTTATGGGATACGCAGTATTTT.

This clone was seen just once. J is TRBJ1-1 and V is TRBV5-1, with 11 bases matching TRBD1. The CDR3 is made up of 18 amino acids. The germline V gene encodes CDR1 SGHRS and CDR2 YFSETQ. Trimming took 3 bases from V and 3 from J; bases not matched to a gene: 13. The CDR3 spells CASSSSGQGVGGDTEAFF. In DNA form, the CDR3 reads TGCGCCAGCAGCTCGTCGGGACAGGGGGTCGGAGGGGACACTGAAGCTTTCTTT.

This clone has only a few counts. V gene TRBV28 combines with J gene TRBJ2-1; D perhaps matches TRBD2 (6 bases). CDR3 size: 17 residues. Trimming cost V 3 bases and J 0 bases, with 15 bases left between them. Germline V gene lookup returns CDR1 MDHEN and CDR2 SYDVKM. CDR3 nucleotides: TGTGCCAGCAGTTTTGGTGTGGGGGGAAGCTCCTACAATGAGCAGTTCTTC. It yields the protein CASSFGVGGSSYNEQFF.